Here is one T cell receptor (beta chain) with its context. Its binding antigen is unknown. The input lacks base qualities; no much larger clone sits a single base away. The roughly 39 donors, aged roughly 6 to 95 years, were systemically healthy Caucasian individuals from Russia. About 9.8 milliliters of peripheral blood were drawn from each donor into EDTA-treated Vacutainer tubes. Ficoll-Paque density-gradient centrifugation was used to isolate PBMCs, with at least 6.5 million obtained per sample. Trizol reagent was used to extract total RNA from PBMCs, with at least 6 micrograms per sample. Naive CD45RAhigh/CD27high T cell percentages were measured by flow cytometry on a PBMC aliquot from every donor. To prepare the library, 5' RACE was applied. Sequencing took place on an Illumina HiSeq 2500. A second PCR of roughly 7 to 11 cycles was run with a J-beta primer mix and a sample-barcoded 5' primer. Each TCR beta cDNA molecule received a unique molecular identifier from a template-switch 5' adaptor carrying 12 random nucleotides. Each sample yielded at least 3 million CDR3-containing paired-end reads. All of the RNA was converted into first-strand cDNA using the Mint cDNA synthesis kit, with a TRBC-specific oligonucleotide serving as the primer. All cDNA was treated with uracil-DNA glycosylase and then went through a first 18-cycle PCR with the universal primers M1SS and BC2_uni_R. Concerning the study's data processing: Normalization of each sample was performed by random selection of 1 million high-quality reads, each carrying a distinct molecular identifier. Instead of being binned into consensus sequences, reads that shared molecular identifiers were thrown out. CDR3 identification, clonotype clustering and error correction used MiTCR with a Q25 quality threshold and the strictest error-elimination algorithm. A nonparametric unseen species model with Euler transformation was used to estimate a lower bound on total TCR beta diversity. TCRdb handled the public reads itself, with Q25 trimming in fastp and clone calling in MiXCR, and kept productive beta chains. Each CDR3 protein gets just one entry, which takes the most common genes and DNA from the rows behind it. The V and J calls and clone size come from TCRdb's table, not from the authors' own analysis. Counted in this sample were some 1.7 million distinct CDR3 sequences; roughly 30% of them appeared once. The ten largest clones represent roughly 8.2% of the sample.

The sample is drawn from a study of blood T cells in healthy people across ages (dated by TCRdb to the mid-2010s). About the investigation overall: In model experiments, template switching captured about one uniquely barcoded TCR beta cDNA molecule for every two T cells. Using deep sequencing normalized with unique cDNA molecular identifiers, the study measured how TCR beta repertoire diversity changes with age. Four age groups were formed from the donors: young (average approximately 16 years), middle-aged (approximately 40), aged (around 62) and long-lived (around 82). To avoid experimental bias, donors of different ages were distributed randomly across sequencing lanes. For two donors (one aged 18 to 30 and one aged 80 or older), the study analyzed two additional independent replicas of 1 million unique cDNA reads from the same blood draw.

Ends trimmed: V by 1 base, J by 3 bases; bases unmatched to a gene: 9. Sequences LGHDT (CDR1) and YNNKEL (CDR2) are obtained from the germline V gene (reference sequence). Inclusive of the bounding cysteine and phenylalanine, the CDR3 is 16 residues long. The DNA shown is the 48-base CDR3, in frame from base 1. The paper as a whole reports these results and caveats: Conclusive comparison of naive and antigen-experienced compartments was prevented by the profiling of bulk unsorted PBMCs. Because the CMV infection status of the donors was unknown, age-related changes in expanded clonotypes may potentially have been confounded. A strong correlation was found between observed TCR beta diversity and the percentage of naive T cells measured by flow cytometry. Estimates of total diversity based on one million sequenced T cells were considered lower bounds and underestimates. Observed TCR beta diversity per million T cells fell roughly linearly with age, and a significant reduction was already apparent by age around 39. The long-lived group showed more naive CD4+ T cells, fewer expanded clones and increased TCR diversity than the aged group, suggesting age selection.

Material for sequencing was blood. The rearranged segments are TRBV3-1 and TRBJ2-7, with 7 junctional bases fitting TRBD2. The receptor was isolated from a woman in her thirties in good health. The nucleotide sequence is TGTGCCAGCAGCCAAGGCCGCCGGGGGGTCTTCTACGAGCAGTACTTC. It translates to CASSQGRRGVFYEQYF.